These 22 T cell receptor beta chains originate from one sample sequenced in a study of Graves' ophthalmopathy and Graves' hyperthyroidism. TCR beta CDR3 amplification used RNA transcripts. First-round RT-PCR used HTBI primers; second-round multiplex PCR followed. TCRdb passed the multiplex PCR reads through MiXCR, listing each CDR3 protein once. The data hold 600,000 to 700,000 distinct CDR3 sequences, with more than 40% observed a single time. Material for sequencing was peripheral blood. Every receptor here comes from an adult man with Graves' ophthalmopathy.

With regard to this clonotype: This may come from a read error, since a much larger clone is one base off. The V and J genes are TRBV10-3 and TRBJ2-7; the D call may be TRBD1 or TRBD2 (6 bases each). V was trimmed by 4 bases and J by 2 bases, leaving 12 bases between them. Germline V lookup: CDR1 ENHRY, CDR2 SYGVKD. This CDR3 spans 14 amino acids. CDR3 protein: CAISGGAITYEQYF. CDR3 in DNA: TGTGCCATCAGTGGGGGGGCGATAACCTACGAGCAGTACTTC.

Details on this clonotype: Since a much larger clone is just one base distant, this may be a read error. The chain links TRBV2 to TRBJ1-2; no clear D gene. The germline CDR1 and CDR2 sequences are SNHLY and FYNNEI. Trimming took off 2 bases at V and 6 bases at J, with 19 bases between the two ends. The CDR3 is 16 residues long. This CDR3 reads CASSENRQARLDGYTF. The CDR3 bases are TGTGCCAGCAGTGAAAACCGGCAGGCTCGCCTGGATGGCTACACCTTC. The variable domain in full, completed from reference TRBV2 and TRBJ1-2, reads EPEVTQTPSHQVTQMGQEVILRCVPISNHLYFYWYRQILGQKVEFLVSFYNNEISEKSEIFDDQFSVERPDGSNFTLKIRSTKLEDSAMYFCASSENRQARLDGYTFGSGTRLTVV.

This clonotype appeared many times. V and J are TRBV4-3 and TRBJ2-7; D gene unclear. This CDR3 has 15 amino acids. CDR1 LGHNA and CDR2 YSLEER come from the germline V gene. The V end lost 0 bases, the J end lost 2 bases, and 11 bases lay between the germline ends. The CDR3 sequence: CASSQDRIGPYEQYF. CDR3 nucleotides: TGCGCCAGCAGCCAAGATCGAATAGGGCCCTACGAGCAGTACTTC.

About this clonotype itself: A single base separates this from a much larger clone, so it may be a read error. V is TRBV10-3 and J is TRBJ2-7, with D perhaps matching TRBD1 (5 bases). V lost 5 bases and J lost 2, with 13 bases in between. Germline CDR1 is ENHRY and CDR2 is SYGVKD. The CDR3 has 14 residues. DNA for the CDR3: TGTGCCATCAGTTACTCGGACATCCCCTACGAGCAGTACTTC. Translating gives CAISYSDIPYEQYF.

The CDR3: CSVVKGQKLFF. Here the CDR3 DNA reads TGCAGCGTTGTGAAGGGGCAAAAACTGTTTTTT. The rearrangement links TRBV29-1 to TRBJ1-4; maybe TRBD1 (5 bases). The V end lost 4 bases, the J end lost 9 bases, and 9 bases lay between the germline ends. The CDR3 loop spans 11 amino acids. CDR1 SQVTM and CDR2 ANQGSEA come from the germline V gene. The variable domain in full, with the rest retrieved from reference TRBV29-1 and TRBJ1-4, is SAVISQKPSRDICQRGTSLTIQCQVDSQVTMMFWYRQQPGQSLTLIATANQGSEATYESGFVIDKFPISRPNLTFSTLTVSNMSPEDSSIYLCSVVKGQKLFFGSGTQLSVL.

This clonotype was picked up many times. The V and J genes are TRBV11-2 and TRBJ2-5; D unclear. The CDR3 extends over 14 amino acids. The germline V gene has CDR1 SGHAT and CDR2 FQNNGV. The V end was cut by 1 base, the J end by 3 bases, with 9 bases between. CDR3 nucleotide sequence: TGTGCCAGCAGCTTAGGCGTGTGGGAAGAGACCCAGTACTTC. Its translation is CASSLGVWEETQYF.

This clonotype was observed at least ten times. The rearrangement links TRBV10-2 to TRBJ2-2; 12 bases match TRBD2. V lost 7 bases and J lost 4; bases outside the gene matches: 1. CDR3 length equals 14 residues. Germline CDR1 and CDR2: WSHSY and SAAADI. Here the CDR3 reads CASKLAGGTGELFF. CDR3 nucleotides: TGCGCCAGCAAACTAGCGGGAGGCACCGGGGAGCTGTTTTTT.

V is TRBV9 and J is TRBJ1-3; D gene ambiguous. Germline V gene data show CDR1 as SGDLS and CDR2 as YYNGEE. The CDR3 consists of 15 residues. V lost 0 bases, J lost 8 bases, and 15 bases lay in between. In nucleotides, the CDR3 is TGTGCCAGCAGCGTAGACGACGTCCTGGGGTACACCATATATTTT. This encodes CASSVDDVLGYTIYF. The full variable domain, completed using reference TRBV9 and TRBJ1-3, is DSGVTQTPKHLITATGQRVTLRCSPRSGDLSVYWYQQSLDQGLQFLIQYYNGEERAKGNILERFSAQQFPDLHSELNLSSLELGDSALYFCASSVDDVLGYTIYFGEGSWLTVV.

This clonotype was counted ten times or more. The chain uses TRBV19 and TRBJ1-5; D remains ambiguous. V was trimmed by 8 bases and J by 3 bases, leaving 14 bases between them. Germline CDR1 is LNHDA and CDR2 is SQIVND (reference sequence). This CDR3 contains 14 residues. The CDR3 DNA sequence: TGTGCCAGTTCCCCTTGGGAATCCAATCAGCCCCAGCATTTT. This sequence encodes CASSPWESNQPQHF.

This clonotype was seen more than once but under ten times. The V and J genes are TRBV5-1 and TRBJ1-5; D gene ambiguous. V gave up 0 bases and J gave up 3 bases, with 10 bases separating them. The CDR3 is made up of 15 amino acids. Germline-derived CDR1 and CDR2 are SGHRS and YFSETQ. In nucleotides, the CDR3 is TGCGCCAGCAGCTTGGGGGGTCTGGACAATCAGCCCCAGCATTTT. This translates into CASSLGGLDNQPQHF.

In this sample, this clonotype turned up many times. The chain is built from TRBV7-3 and TRBJ1-5; no firm D call. V was trimmed by 5 bases and J by 5 bases, leaving 10 bases between them. CDR3 size: 13 residues. In germline, CDR1 is SGHTA, CDR2 FQGTGA. CDR3 sequence reads: CASSQEWDQPQHF. CDR3 DNA: TGTGCCAGCAGCCAGGAATGGGATCAGCCCCAGCATTTT.

This chain connects TRBV25-1 to TRBJ1-6; 7 bases are a match to TRBD1. This CDR3 spans 13 amino acids. Germline CDR1 is MGHDK and CDR2 is SYGVNS. The V and J ends lost 9 bases and 7 bases, in that order; junction bases with no gene match: 6. The CDR3: CASFRGLNSPLHF. The CDR3 coding sequence is TGTGCCAGTTTCAGGGGGTTGAATTCACCCCTCCACTTT.

The CDR3 is CSARAGIDYEQYF. Written as DNA, the CDR3 is TGCAGTGCTAGAGCGGGGATCGACTACGAGCAGTACTTC. The rearrangement uses TRBV20-1 and TRBJ2-7; TRBD2 might be the D (5 bases). V lost 1 base and J 3 bases, leaving 10 bases between the germline ends. This CDR3 is built from 13 residues. Germline CDR1 is DFQATT and CDR2 is SNEGSKA (reference sequence).

The V gene is TRBV29-1, the J gene TRBJ2-6, with D possibly matching TRBD1 (5 bases). Trimming left V 8 bases short and J 0 bases short, with 14 bases between. The V gene's germline CDR1 is SQVTM and CDR2 ANQGSEA. The CDR3 consists of 15 residues. In nucleotides, the CDR3 is TGCAGCAGCCGACAGTCCAGCTCTGGGGCCAACGTCCTGACTTTC. This sequence encodes CSSRQSSSGANVLTF.

In its sample, this clonotype was seen many times. V and J are TRBV12-3 or TRBV12-4 and TRBJ1-5, with D perhaps TRBD1 (6 bases). V dropped 4 bases and J dropped 5 bases, with 15 bases sitting between them. This CDR3 has 15 residues. CDR3 protein: CASSSPGEDYQPQHF. CDR3 nucleotide sequence: TGTGCCAGCAGTTCCCCAGGGGAGGATTATCAGCCCCAGCATTTT.

This clonotype was seen many times. The chain couples TRBV4-3 to TRBJ1-1; unclear D gene. Germline CDR1 and CDR2: LGHNA and YSLEER. The CDR3 has 14 amino acids. Trimming took off 0 bases at V and 5 bases at J, with 10 bases between the two ends. The CDR3 here is CASSQERWQTEAFF. CDR3 bases: TGCGCCAGCAGCCAAGAGCGTTGGCAAACTGAAGCTTTCTTT.

As for this clonotype: This may be a read error: a much more frequent sequence differs by one nucleotide. The V and J genes are TRBV7-2 and TRBJ1-4; D is ambiguous. Germline V gene sequence: CDR1 SGHTA, CDR2 FQGNSA. The CDR3 sequence is 16 residues long. The CDR3 DNA sequence: TGTGCCAGCAGCCTACGGACCCTACGGGGTAGTGAAAAACTGCTTTTT. Its protein product is CASSLRTLRGSEKLLF.

As DNA, the CDR3 is TGTGCCAGCAGCCAAAGAGTCGGGGGGGCGACTGAAGCTTTCTTT. Its translation is CASSQRVGGATEAFF. This sequence joins TRBV4-2 and TRBJ1-1, with a tentative D call TRBD1 (6 bases). Germline assignment: CDR1 LGHNA and CDR2 YNFKEQ. The CDR3 extends over 15 amino acids. V gave up 2 bases and J gave up 5 bases, with 15 bases separating them.

The rearrangement joins TRBV29-1 to TRBJ1-2; D may be TRBD1 (5 bases). The CDR3 has 10 residues. V lost 6 bases and J 5 bases, leaving 7 bases between the germline ends. CDR1 and CDR2 from the germline V gene are SQVTM and ANQGSEA. CDR3 sequence (DNA): TGCAGCGTCTCAGGGTATGGCTACACCTTC. This translates into CSVSGYGYTF.

This clonotype was seen repeatedly, ten times or more. The chain couples TRBV7-9 to TRBJ1-2; perhaps TRBD1 as D (5 bases). The CDR3 runs 15 residues. Trimming took 7 bases from V and 2 from J, leaving 17 bases between them. Germline lookup yields CDR1 SEHNR and CDR2 FQNEAQ (reference sequence). CDR3 nucleotides: TGTGCCAGCACCCTCGCCGAGTGGGACAACTATGGCTACACCTTC. Its translation: CASTLAEWDNYGYTF.

This clonotype occurred many times. The V and J genes are TRBV5-1 and TRBJ1-1; 8 positions match TRBD1. The junction had 9 bases not matched to a gene; V was cut back by 2 bases and J by 6 bases. Looked up from germline, CDR1 is SGHRS and CDR2 is YFSETQ. This CDR3 region has 15 residues. The CDR3 nucleotides read TGCGCCAGCAGCTTCAGGACAGGGCACTATGCTGAAGCTTTCTTT. Its protein product is CASSFRTGHYAEAFF.

This chain joins TRBV24-1 and TRBJ2-5, with 9 nucleotides matching TRBD2. This CDR3 is built from 16 residues. J gave up 9 bases and V 2 bases, and 12 bases lay outside the gene matches. Germline CDR1 is KGHDR and CDR2 is SFDVKD. The CDR3 DNA is TGTGCCACCAGTGATTACATAGCGGGAGCCCGGGAGGCCCAGTACTTC. Protein product: CATSDYIAGAREAQYF.